The clone carrying this TCR beta chain has at least ten counts. Its specificity is not known. Beta-chain TCR CDR3 regions were amplified from RNA transcripts. In the first round, RT-PCR was carried out with HTBI primers, and a multiplex PCR formed the second round. Each CDR3 protein gets one entry after TCRdb re-called the multiplex PCR reads with MiXCR. The sample yields 350,000 to 450,000 distinct CDR3 sequences, 15% to 20% seen once. The data originate from a study of Graves' ophthalmopathy and Graves' hyperthyroidism. General observations from the study: Stable hyperthyroidism and ophthalmopathy were told apart by a 13-signature model, which achieved about 88% sensitivity and over 65% specificity. Blood also carried most expanded thyroid clonotypes exceeding 0.001 frequency.

Germline assignment: CDR1 MDHEN and CDR2 SYDVKM. The CDR3 contains 17 residues. The ends were cut back, 7 bases at V and 6 bases at J, with 28 bases in the middle. Clinical symptoms and serum thyroxine were used for diagnosis; TRAb, thyroid ultrasound and orbital computed tomography were also relied on. As the starting material, approximately 10 ml of fresh peripheral blood yielded the PBMCs. The chain couples TRBV28 to TRBJ2-7; the D gene could be TRBD1 or TRBD2 (5 bases each). This receptor was taken from a woman between 18 and 29 years old with Graves' ophthalmopathy. Sequenced sample: peripheral blood. DNA of the CDR3: TGTGCCAGCACCCGCTTCGGGATCGACAGCCGGGGCCCCGAGCAGTACTTC. It codes for CASTRFGIDSRGPEQYF.